This is a list of T cell receptor beta chains from one sample in a study of blood T cell repertoires in COVID-19. TCRdb keeps only in-frame clones here, not all; method: immunoSEQ multiplex PCR. There are 230,000 or so clones in the sample; approximately 84% occur only once, and over 1.5% lies in the top ten. Sequences were obtained from peripheral blood. The origin of the receptors is a man aged 40-55 years with active or convalescent COVID-19. CDR3s include the opening cysteine and the closing phenylalanine or tryptophan. D genes are given only for firm matches. Only part of the rows carry a size: once, few, many, or a class if the clone is expanded.

cdr3_length: 14; v_call: TRBV29-1; clone_size: few; d_call: TRBD1; j_call: TRBJ1-1; cdr3_aa: CSVYRGTAPYEAFF; cdr3_nt: TGCAGCGTTTATCGAGGGACAGCGCCCTATGAAGCTTTCTTT
cdr3_length: 15; v_call: TRBV11-3; clone_size: .; d_call: .; j_call: TRBJ2-1; cdr3_aa: CASSLGPGQNNEQFF; cdr3_nt: TGTGCCAGCAGCTTAGGCCCCGGACAGAACAATGAGCAGTTCTTC
cdr3_length: 15; v_call: TRBV6-5; clone_size: .; d_call: TRBD1; j_call: TRBJ2-2; cdr3_aa: CATATDRGGTGELFF; cdr3_nt: TGTGCCACCGCGACCGACAGGGGAGGCACCGGGGAGCTGTTTTTT
cdr3_length: 15; v_call: TRBV6-5; clone_size: .; d_call: .; j_call: TRBJ1-4; cdr3_aa: CASSPYTAGVEKLFF; cdr3_nt: TGTGCCAGCAGTCCCTACACGGCCGGAGTTGAAAAACTGTTTTTT
cdr3_length: 15; v_call: TRBV5-4; clone_size: .; d_call: TRBD2; j_call: TRBJ2-1; cdr3_aa: CASSQGLAGNNEQFF; cdr3_nt: TGTGCCAGCAGCCAGGGACTAGCGGGAAACAATGAGCAGTTCTTC
cdr3_length: 14; v_call: TRBV5-6; clone_size: .; d_call: .; j_call: TRBJ1-5; cdr3_aa: CASSLRGNNQPQHF; cdr3_nt: TGTGCCAGCAGCTTAAGGGGTAACAATCAGCCCCAGCATTTT
cdr3_length: 15; v_call: TRBV5-1; clone_size: .; d_call: TRBD1; j_call: TRBJ1-2; cdr3_aa: CASSPDRGLVYGYTF; cdr3_nt: TGCGCCAGCAGCCCAGACAGGGGGCTCGTCTATGGCTACACCTTC
cdr3_length: 15; v_call: TRBV27; clone_size: .; d_call: TRBD1; j_call: TRBJ1-2; cdr3_aa: CASSFRDRGRYGYTF; cdr3_nt: TGTGCCAGCAGTTTCCGGGACAGGGGACGCTATGGCTACACCTTC
cdr3_length: 13; v_call: TRBV5-1; clone_size: .; d_call: .; j_call: TRBJ2-1; cdr3_aa: CASSFMPGNEQFF; cdr3_nt: TGCGCCAGCAGCTTCATGCCGGGCAATGAGCAGTTCTTC
cdr3_length: 12; v_call: TRBV29-1; clone_size: .; d_call: .; j_call: TRBJ2-5; cdr3_aa: CSVYTFQETQYF; cdr3_nt: TGCAGCGTTTATACATTCCAAGAGACCCAGTACTTC
cdr3_length: 14; v_call: TRBV4-1; clone_size: .; d_call: .; j_call: TRBJ1-5; cdr3_aa: CASSQWRLNQPQHF; cdr3_nt: TGCGCCAGCAGCCAATGGAGGCTCAATCAGCCCCAGCATTTT
cdr3_length: 18; v_call: TRBV5-4; clone_size: .; d_call: TRBD2; j_call: TRBJ2-2; cdr3_aa: CASSQGLAGGPSTGELFF; cdr3_nt: TGTGCCAGCAGTCAAGGACTAGCGGGAGGGCCGTCGACCGGGGAGCTGTTTTTT
cdr3_length: 15; v_call: TRBV5-4; clone_size: .; d_call: .; j_call: TRBJ1-1; cdr3_aa: CASSRPTVRNTEAFF; cdr3_nt: TGTGCCAGCAGTCGTCCGACAGTGCGAAACACTGAAGCTTTCTTT
cdr3_length: 15; v_call: TRBV5-1; clone_size: .; d_call: .; j_call: TRBJ2-4; cdr3_aa: CASSLVPIAKNIQYF; cdr3_nt: TGCGCCAGCAGCTTGGTCCCCATAGCCAAAAACATTCAGTACTTC
cdr3_length: 18; v_call: TRBV18; clone_size: .; d_call: TRBD2; j_call: TRBJ2-1; cdr3_aa: CASSPGTSGGSSYNEQFF; cdr3_nt: TGTGCCAGCTCACCAGGCACTAGCGGGGGGAGCTCCTACAATGAGCAGTTCTTC
cdr3_length: 15; v_call: TRBV5-1; clone_size: .; d_call: TRBD2; j_call: TRBJ2-7; cdr3_aa: CASSHTSGSGNEQYF; cdr3_nt: TGCGCCAGCAGCCATACTAGCGGGAGTGGAAACGAGCAGTACTTC
cdr3_length: 15; v_call: TRBV9; clone_size: .; d_call: .; j_call: TRBJ2-3; cdr3_aa: CASSIQGKGSDTQYF; cdr3_nt: TGTGCCAGCAGCATACAGGGAAAGGGCAGCGATACGCAGTATTTT
cdr3_length: 18; v_call: TRBV15; clone_size: .; d_call: TRBD1; j_call: TRBJ1-6; cdr3_aa: CATSRDSNTGTGVSPLHF; cdr3_nt: TGTGCCACCAGCAGAGATAGTAATACTGGGACAGGGGTTTCACCCCTCCACTTT
cdr3_length: 15; v_call: TRBV30; clone_size: .; d_call: .; j_call: TRBJ1-6; cdr3_aa: CAWMTGGPYNSPLHF; cdr3_nt: TGTGCCTGGATGACAGGAGGTCCCTATAATTCACCCCTCCACTTT
cdr3_length: 14; v_call: TRBV5-3; clone_size: .; d_call: .; j_call: TRBJ1-1; cdr3_aa: CARSFVGEGTEAFF; cdr3_nt: TGTGCCAGAAGCTTCGTAGGGGAGGGCACTGAAGCTTTCTTT
cdr3_length: 15; v_call: TRBV7-9; clone_size: .; d_call: TRBD2; j_call: TRBJ2-7; cdr3_aa: CASSPWTSGSYEQYF; cdr3_nt: TGTGCCAGCAGCCCATGGACTAGCGGCTCCTACGAGCAGTACTTC
cdr3_length: 15; v_call: TRBV27; clone_size: .; d_call: TRBD2; j_call: TRBJ2-7; cdr3_aa: CASSSLAGASYEQYF; cdr3_nt: TGTGCCAGCAGTTCCTTAGCGGGAGCCAGCTACGAGCAGTACTTC
cdr3_length: 13; v_call: TRBV6-5; clone_size: .; d_call: TRBD2; j_call: TRBJ2-3; cdr3_aa: CASEQLAIDTQYF; cdr3_nt: TGTGCCAGCGAGCAACTAGCGATAGATACGCAGTATTTT
cdr3_length: 14; v_call: TRBV27; clone_size: .; d_call: .; j_call: TRBJ2-7; cdr3_aa: CASSSSAFTYEQYF; cdr3_nt: TGTGCCAGCAGTTCTAGCGCTTTCACCTACGAGCAGTACTTC
cdr3_length: 17; v_call: TRBV9; clone_size: once; d_call: .; j_call: TRBJ2-1; cdr3_aa: CASSPGEADLRYNEQFF; cdr3_nt: TGTGCCAGCAGCCCAGGGGAAGCGGATCTTAGATACAATGAGCAGTTCTTC
cdr3_length: 14; v_call: TRBV12-5; clone_size: .; d_call: .; j_call: TRBJ2-4; cdr3_aa: CASGLWPGKNIQYF; cdr3_nt: TGTGCTAGTGGTTTGTGGCCGGGGAAAAACATTCAGTACTTC
cdr3_length: 14; v_call: TRBV10-2; clone_size: .; d_call: .; j_call: TRBJ2-7; cdr3_aa: CASSAHREIEEQYF; cdr3_nt: TGCGCCAGCAGTGCGCACAGGGAAATAGAAGAGCAGTACTTC
cdr3_length: 16; v_call: TRBV14; clone_size: .; d_call: TRBD2; j_call: TRBJ2-7; cdr3_aa: CASSQGASGVSYEQYF; cdr3_nt: TGTGCCAGCAGCCAAGGAGCTAGCGGGGTTTCCTACGAGCAGTACTTC
cdr3_length: 11; v_call: TRBV19; clone_size: once; d_call: .; j_call: TRBJ1-1; cdr3_aa: CASPRGTEAFF; cdr3_nt: TGTGCCTCGCCGCGGGGCACTGAAGCTTTCTTT
cdr3_length: 14; v_call: TRBV6-5; clone_size: .; d_call: TRBD2; j_call: TRBJ2-5; cdr3_aa: CASRLAGDSETQYF; cdr3_nt: TGTGCCAGCAGGCTAGCGGGAGATTCTGAGACCCAGTACTTC
cdr3_length: 15; v_call: TRBV11-2; clone_size: .; d_call: .; j_call: TRBJ1-1; cdr3_aa: CASSAGRARNTEAFF; cdr3_nt: TGTGCCAGCAGCGCCGGGCGGGCCCGGAACACTGAAGCTTTCTTT
cdr3_length: 15; v_call: TRBV24-1; clone_size: .; d_call: .; j_call: TRBJ1-5; cdr3_aa: CATSEEGPANQPQHF; cdr3_nt: TGTGCCACCAGTGAAGAGGGCCCTGCCAATCAGCCCCAGCATTTT
cdr3_length: 15; v_call: TRBV19; clone_size: .; d_call: .; j_call: TRBJ2-7; cdr3_aa: CASSPQSGASYEQYF; cdr3_nt: TGTGCCAGTAGTCCCCAAAGCGGAGCTTCCTACGAGCAGTACTTC
cdr3_length: 14; v_call: TRBV15; clone_size: .; d_call: TRBD1; j_call: TRBJ2-7; cdr3_aa: CATSVRQGAREQYF; cdr3_nt: TGTGCCACCAGCGTTAGACAGGGGGCGAGGGAGCAGTACTTC
cdr3_length: 19; v_call: TRBV28; clone_size: .; d_call: TRBD2; j_call: TRBJ2-3; cdr3_aa: CASSSFYGTSGASTDTQYF; cdr3_nt: TGTGCCAGCAGTTCTTTCTACGGGACTAGCGGGGCTAGCACAGATACGCAGTATTTT
cdr3_length: 15; v_call: TRBV5-1; clone_size: .; d_call: .; j_call: TRBJ2-6; cdr3_aa: CASSLRRVGANVLTF; cdr3_nt: TGCGCCAGCAGCTTGCGCAGGGTCGGGGCCAACGTCCTGACTTTC
cdr3_length: 15; v_call: TRBV30; clone_size: .; d_call: TRBD2; j_call: TRBJ2-1; cdr3_aa: CAWSDPSGTYNEQFF; cdr3_nt: TGTGCCTGGAGTGATCCTAGCGGGACCTACAATGAGCAGTTCTTC
cdr3_length: 14; v_call: TRBV9; clone_size: .; d_call: .; j_call: TRBJ2-3; cdr3_aa: CASSSRAGSDTQYF; cdr3_nt: TGTGCCAGCAGCTCAAGGGCAGGGTCGGATACGCAGTATTTT
cdr3_length: 15; v_call: TRBV30; clone_size: .; d_call: .; j_call: TRBJ1-2; cdr3_aa: CAWSTPRGWDYGYTF; cdr3_nt: TGTGCCTGGAGCACCCCCCGGGGATGGGACTATGGCTACACCTTC
cdr3_length: 16; v_call: TRBV27; clone_size: .; d_call: TRBD2; j_call: TRBJ2-1; cdr3_aa: CASSSLGGSSYNEQFF; cdr3_nt: TGTGCCAGCAGTTCGCTCGGGGGGAGCTCCTACAATGAGCAGTTCTTC